The rows below give T cell receptor beta chains drawn from one sample of a study of blood T cell repertoires in COVID-19. Repertoires were generated with immunoSEQ multiplex PCR, while TCRdb's copy carries only in-frame clones and drops some. Of 120,000 or so clones in the sample, approximately 90% were seen once. Specimen: peripheral blood. These receptors came from a man between 65 and 85 years old with active or convalescent COVID-19. The CDR3 runs from the conserved cysteine through the conserved F or W. Fields, in order: CDR3 DNA, CDR3 protein, D gene, clone size, V gene, J gene. A D gene is named only where the DNA matches it firmly. Clone size, where shown, is once, few, many, or a class for clones that have expanded.

TGTGCCAGCAGCTTGTACAGGGCCGCCCGTTCGGGTGAGCAGTTCTTC,CASSLYRAARSGEQFF,-,-,TRBV11-2,TRBJ2-1
TGCGCCAGCAGCTTGCAAGGGGCGCGTGTCGGGGAGCTGTTTTTT,CASSLQGARVGELFF,-,-,TRBV5-1,TRBJ2-2
TGTGCCAGCAGCCTCCCGGGAGATTCACCCCTCCACTTT,CASSLPGDSPLHF,-,-,TRBV7-9,TRBJ1-6
TGCGCCAGCAGTTGCGAACCCCACACAGATACGCAGTATTTT,CASSCEPHTDTQYF,-,-,TRBV23-1,TRBJ2-3
TGTGCCAGCAGCCAACAGGGAAGGGTGCAGTACTTC,CASSQQGRVQYF,-,-,TRBV3-1/TRBV3-2,TRBJ2-7
TGTGCCAGCCTAAAACGGGGGGAGGATGGCTACACCTTC,CASLKRGEDGYTF,-,-,TRBV2,TRBJ1-2
TGTGCCAGCAGTCCCCCGAATCAGCCCCAGCATTTT,CASSPPNQPQHF,-,-,TRBV2,TRBJ1-5
TGTGCCAGTAGTATATTGGCAGGACAGAGCTACGAGCAGTACTTC,CASSILAGQSYEQYF,-,once,TRBV19,TRBJ2-7
TGTGCCAGTAGTTGGTCGAGGGGACAGAAAAATCAGCCCCAGCATTTT,CASSWSRGQKNQPQHF,TRBD1,-,TRBV19,TRBJ1-5
TGCGCCAGCAGCTACACAACAGGGGTTAATTCACCCCTCCACTTT,CASSYTTGVNSPLHF,TRBD1,-,TRBV5-1,TRBJ1-6
TGTGCCAGCAGCCAAGAGTTGATAGGGACAGCGGCGTTTTTTCGGAATGAAAAACTGTTTTTT,CASSQELIGTAAFFRNEKLFF,TRBD1,-,TRBV3-1/TRBV3-2,TRBJ1-4
TGTGCCAGCAGTTACTCGCAGAATTTGAACACCGGGGAGCTGTTTTTT,CASSYSQNLNTGELFF,-,-,TRBV6-6,TRBJ2-2
TGTGCCAGCAGCAGACTCTCTCAACAGGGGGCAAACTATGGCTACACCTTC,CASSRLSQQGANYGYTF,TRBD1,-,TRBV27,TRBJ1-2
TGTGCCAGCAGCCGAGGGTGGAGCGGCAATTCCTACGAGCAGTACTTC,CASSRGWSGNSYEQYF,-,-,TRBV9,TRBJ2-7
TGTGCCAGCGGCGGGCGTTCTTTCTCTGGAAACACCATATATTTT,CASGGRSFSGNTIYF,-,-,TRBV6-6,TRBJ1-3
TGTGCCAGCAGCCCGCAGCCCGGGACTAGTAGCGGCTACGAGCAGTACTTC,CASSPQPGTSSGYEQYF,TRBD2,-,TRBV7-6,TRBJ2-7
TGCGCCAGCAGCTTGGCGCAGGGGGCCTACGAGCAGTACTTC,CASSLAQGAYEQYF,TRBD1,-,TRBV5-1,TRBJ2-7
TGCGCCAGCAGCCAAATGGAGCGGGAATCCTACGAGCAGTACTTC,CASSQMERESYEQYF,TRBD2,few,TRBV4-1,TRBJ2-7
TGTGCCAGCAGCCAAGGCCTAATCGCAGGAACAGATACGCAGTATTTT,CASSQGLIAGTDTQYF,-,-,TRBV4-2,TRBJ2-3
TGTGCCTCGGCCGGGAAGTCGGGCAATGAGCAGTTCTTC,CASAGKSGNEQFF,-,-,TRBV19,TRBJ2-1
TGTGCCAGCCAGGACAGCGATAACACTGAAGCTTTCTTT,CASQDSDNTEAFF,-,-,TRBV2,TRBJ1-1
TGTGCCAGCAGTGACCCGCCGGGGGGTACGTTTAGCGGGGCGCGCTACGAGCAGTACTTC,CASSDPPGGTFSGARYEQYF,TRBD2,-,TRBV2,TRBJ2-7
TGTGCCAGCAGTTACGAAGGGGGGGGCGGATACGAGCAGTACTTC,CASSYEGGGGYEQYF,-,-,TRBV6-5,TRBJ2-7
TGTGCCAGTAGTATCCTAGCGGGAGGGTCTGATACGCAGTATTTT,CASSILAGGSDTQYF,TRBD2,-,TRBV19,TRBJ2-3
TGTGCCATCAGTCCATCCCTAGCGGGAGCGGGGGAGACCCAGTACTTC,CAISPSLAGAGETQYF,TRBD2,once,TRBV10-3,TRBJ2-5
TGTGCCAGCAGCCAAGCTCCCCAATTCCAACGGGAGACCCAGTACTTC,CASSQAPQFQRETQYF,-,once,TRBV14,TRBJ2-5
TGTGCCAGCAGCTCCCTGCGGGGGACAGGCTCCCTCCTCACCTTC,CASSSLRGTGSLLTF,TRBD1,-,TRBV7-9,TRBJ1-2
TGTGCCAGCAGTCCGGTAGCGGGAGGGATTGGCGGGGAGCTGTTTTTT,CASSPVAGGIGGELFF,TRBD2,once,TRBV6-6,TRBJ2-2
TGTGCCAGCAGTTTATCCGCAGGGGGAGTCTCTGGAAACACCATATATTTT,CASSLSAGGVSGNTIYF,TRBD1,-,TRBV27,TRBJ1-3
TGTGCCAGCAGCTTAAGTGGCCTCGGGACTGAAGCTTTCTTT,CASSLSGLGTEAFF,-,-,TRBV7-2,TRBJ1-1
TGTGCCAGCAGTTTTTTTGGGACTCAGGGAGAGACCCAGTACTTC,CASSFFGTQGETQYF,-,once,TRBV6-2/TRBV6-3,TRBJ2-5
TGTGCCAGCAGCGTACTAGCGGGGAACACCGGGGAGCTGTTTTTT,CASSVLAGNTGELFF,TRBD2,once,TRBV9,TRBJ2-2
TGTGCCAGCTCACCGGGACAGGGGCGCGACAATGAGCAGTTCTTC,CASSPGQGRDNEQFF,TRBD1,-,TRBV18,TRBJ2-1
TGTGCCAGCAGTCGCCGAGTAGACAGGAATAGCAATCAGCCCCAGCATTTT,CASSRRVDRNSNQPQHF,-,-,TRBV6-2/TRBV6-3,TRBJ1-5
TGTGCCATCAGCTCCCAAGAGACCCAGTACTTC,CAISSQETQYF,-,-,TRBV10-3,TRBJ2-5
TGTGCCAGCAGTTTGACTAGCGGGGCATACGAGCAGTACTTC,CASSLTSGAYEQYF,TRBD2,-,TRBV6-5,TRBJ2-7
TGTGCCAGTTTAGACAAGGGACAGGCTATTGGGACCCAGTACTTC,CASLDKGQAIGTQYF,TRBD1,-,TRBV28,TRBJ2-5